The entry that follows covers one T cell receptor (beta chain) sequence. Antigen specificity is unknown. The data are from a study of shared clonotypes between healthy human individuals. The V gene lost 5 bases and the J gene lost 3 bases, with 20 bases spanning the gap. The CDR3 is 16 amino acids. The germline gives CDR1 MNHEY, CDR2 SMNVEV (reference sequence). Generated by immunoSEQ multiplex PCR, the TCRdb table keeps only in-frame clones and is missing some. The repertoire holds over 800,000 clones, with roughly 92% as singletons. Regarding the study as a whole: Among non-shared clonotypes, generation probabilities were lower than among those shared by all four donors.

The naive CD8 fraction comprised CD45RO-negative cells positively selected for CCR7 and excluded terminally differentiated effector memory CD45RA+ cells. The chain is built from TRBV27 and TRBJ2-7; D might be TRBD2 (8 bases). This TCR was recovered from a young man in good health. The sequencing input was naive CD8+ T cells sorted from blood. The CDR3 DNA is TGTGCCAGCAGTAAATTCCTTAGCGGGACAGTCTACGAGCAGTACTTC. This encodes CASSKFLSGTVYEQYF.